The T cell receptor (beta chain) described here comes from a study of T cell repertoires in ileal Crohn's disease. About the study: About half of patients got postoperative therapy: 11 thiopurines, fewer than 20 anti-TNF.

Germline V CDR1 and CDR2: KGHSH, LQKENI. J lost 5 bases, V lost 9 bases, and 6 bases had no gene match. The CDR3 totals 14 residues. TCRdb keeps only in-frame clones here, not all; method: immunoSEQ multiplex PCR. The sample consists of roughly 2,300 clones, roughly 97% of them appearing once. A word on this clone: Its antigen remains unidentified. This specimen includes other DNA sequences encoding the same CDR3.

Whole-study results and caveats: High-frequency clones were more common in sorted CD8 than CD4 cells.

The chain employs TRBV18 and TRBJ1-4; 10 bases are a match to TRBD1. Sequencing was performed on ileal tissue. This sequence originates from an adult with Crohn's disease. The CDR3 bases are TGTGCCAGTCGAAGGGACAGGGGAAATGAAAAACTGTTTTTT. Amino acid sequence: CASRRDRGNEKLFF.